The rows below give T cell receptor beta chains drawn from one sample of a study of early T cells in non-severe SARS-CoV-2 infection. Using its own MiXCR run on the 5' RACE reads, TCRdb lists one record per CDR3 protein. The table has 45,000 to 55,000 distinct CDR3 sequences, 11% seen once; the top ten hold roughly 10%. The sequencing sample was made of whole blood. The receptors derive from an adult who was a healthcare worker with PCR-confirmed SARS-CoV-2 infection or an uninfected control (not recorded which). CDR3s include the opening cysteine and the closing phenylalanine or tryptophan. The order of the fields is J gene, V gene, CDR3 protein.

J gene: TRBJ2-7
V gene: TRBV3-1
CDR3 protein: CASSQERGARGEQYF

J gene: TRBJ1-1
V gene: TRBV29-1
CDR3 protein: CSVGDSNTEAFF

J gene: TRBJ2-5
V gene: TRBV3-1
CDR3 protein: CASSFRGETQYF

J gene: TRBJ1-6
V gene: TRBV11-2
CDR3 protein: CATADGRGSSPLHF

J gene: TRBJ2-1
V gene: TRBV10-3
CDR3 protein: CAISESNTNEQFF

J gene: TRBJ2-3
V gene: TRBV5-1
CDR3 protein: CASSPGQVSTDTQYF

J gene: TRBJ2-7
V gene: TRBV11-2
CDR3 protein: CASSLRRSYEQYF

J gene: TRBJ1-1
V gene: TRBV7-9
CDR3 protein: CASSPLTEQAFF

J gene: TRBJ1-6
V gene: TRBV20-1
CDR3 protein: CSAILGNSPLHF

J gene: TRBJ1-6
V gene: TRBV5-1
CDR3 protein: CASSLGETGYNSPLHF

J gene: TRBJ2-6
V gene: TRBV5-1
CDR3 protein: CASMAGSGANVLTF

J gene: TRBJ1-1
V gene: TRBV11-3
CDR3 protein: CASSRTTHTEAFF

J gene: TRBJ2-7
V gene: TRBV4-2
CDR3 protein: CASSQETSGSYEQYF

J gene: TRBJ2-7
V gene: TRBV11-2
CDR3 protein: CASSTLARDRGAYEQYF

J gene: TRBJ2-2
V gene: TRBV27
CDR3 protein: CASIPAGLTGELFF

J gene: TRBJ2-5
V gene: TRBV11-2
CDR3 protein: CASSLNGREEETQYF

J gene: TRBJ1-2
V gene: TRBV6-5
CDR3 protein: CASSYSAYSPYGYTF

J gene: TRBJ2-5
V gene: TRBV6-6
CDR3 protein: CASRPGTSGEETQYF

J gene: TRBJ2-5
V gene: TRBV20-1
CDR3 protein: CSAVEGARETKYF

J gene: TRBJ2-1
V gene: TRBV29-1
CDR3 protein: CSAASGTSDYNEQFF

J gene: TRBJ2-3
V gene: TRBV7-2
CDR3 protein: CASNKAWRGAYTQYF

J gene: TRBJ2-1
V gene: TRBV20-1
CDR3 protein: CSARNFYNEQFF

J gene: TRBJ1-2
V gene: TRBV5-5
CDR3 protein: CASSFVRGFSGYTF

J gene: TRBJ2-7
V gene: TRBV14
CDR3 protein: CASSQVPGKGYEQYF

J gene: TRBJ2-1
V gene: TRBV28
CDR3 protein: CASSSYGGYYNEQFF

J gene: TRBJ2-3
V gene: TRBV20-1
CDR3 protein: CSARGLDTQYF

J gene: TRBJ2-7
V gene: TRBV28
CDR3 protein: CASYAQGVHEQYF

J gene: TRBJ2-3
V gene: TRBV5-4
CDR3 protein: CASSRPKGGRGTDTQYF

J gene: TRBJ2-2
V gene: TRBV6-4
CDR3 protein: CAMNARGQGTTGELFF

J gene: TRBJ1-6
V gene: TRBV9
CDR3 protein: CASSVARGGSPLHF

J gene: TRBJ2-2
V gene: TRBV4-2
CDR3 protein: CASSSQSGGELFF

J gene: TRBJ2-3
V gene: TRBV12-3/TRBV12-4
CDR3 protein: CASSLRQGGDTQYF

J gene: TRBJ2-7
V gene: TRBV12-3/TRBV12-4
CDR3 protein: CASTPREGPNEQYF

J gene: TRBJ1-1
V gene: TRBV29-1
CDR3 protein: CSVVTSGAMNTEAFF

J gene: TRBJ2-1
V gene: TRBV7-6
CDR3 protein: CASSFAGGIWYNEQFF

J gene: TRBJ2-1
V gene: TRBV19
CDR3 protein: CASIGGYNEQFF

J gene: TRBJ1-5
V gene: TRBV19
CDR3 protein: CASSIRQPSYQPQHF

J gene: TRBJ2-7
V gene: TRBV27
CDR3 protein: CASSSTPYYEQYF

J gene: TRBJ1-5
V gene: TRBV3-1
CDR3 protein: CASSPGAWGFNQPQHF

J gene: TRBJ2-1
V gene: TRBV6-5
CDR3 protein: CASSYSTGAINEQFF

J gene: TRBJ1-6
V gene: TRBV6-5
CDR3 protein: CASSYSRTGGQGALHF

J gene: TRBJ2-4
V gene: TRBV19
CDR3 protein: CASSGRNIQYF

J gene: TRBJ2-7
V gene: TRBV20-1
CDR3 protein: CSARDDSGFLYEQYF

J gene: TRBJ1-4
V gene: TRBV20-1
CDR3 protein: CSARGESEKLFF

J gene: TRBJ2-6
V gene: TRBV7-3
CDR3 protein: CASSPQRDISSGANVLTF

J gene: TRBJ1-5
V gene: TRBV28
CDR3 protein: CASRTGGIQPQHF

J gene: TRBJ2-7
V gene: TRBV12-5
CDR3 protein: CASGLAGTYEQYF

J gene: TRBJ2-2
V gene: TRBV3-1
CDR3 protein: CASSQVGQGLPGELFF

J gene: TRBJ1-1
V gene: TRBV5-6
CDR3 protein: CASSLAGIPIPNTEAFF

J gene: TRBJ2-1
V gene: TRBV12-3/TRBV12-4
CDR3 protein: CASSLAGEQFF

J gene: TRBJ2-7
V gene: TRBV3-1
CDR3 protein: CASSRGGNEQYF

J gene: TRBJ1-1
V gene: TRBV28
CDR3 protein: CASSFRALPSKVGNTEAFF

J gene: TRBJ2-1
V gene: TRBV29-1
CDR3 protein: CSVERLAGQEQFF

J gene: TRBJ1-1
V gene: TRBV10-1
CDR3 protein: CASSRGARPAFF

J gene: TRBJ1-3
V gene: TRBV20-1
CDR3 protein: CSARDLTRATIYF

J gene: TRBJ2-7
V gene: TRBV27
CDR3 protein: CASSQAGHREQYF

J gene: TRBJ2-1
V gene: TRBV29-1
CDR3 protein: CSVEDPAGVLNEQFF